Each of the 10 T cell receptor beta chains below was sequenced from the same sample in a study of T cell responses to AZD1222 COVID-19 vaccine. Generated by immunoSEQ multiplex PCR, the TCRdb table keeps only in-frame clones and is missing some. The repertoire includes about 110,000 clones, roughly 84% of them detected once, and 1.2% sits in the top ten. The sample in question was peripheral blood, obtained on day 0 of AZD1222 vaccination. Receptor source: an adult in good health.

V gene TRBV3-1 (or the pseudogene TRBV3-2) combines with J gene TRBJ2-1; TRBD2 agrees at 9 bases. The CDR3 length is 13 residues. With V trimmed by 8 bases and J by 4 bases, 3 bases remained unmatched. CDR1 is LGHDT and CDR2 is YNNKEL in the germline V gene (reference sequence). The CDR3: CASGLAGYNEQFF. The DNA for the CDR3 is TGTGCCAGCGGCCTAGCGGGATACAATGAGCAGTTCTTC.

For this clone: Distinct nucleotide sequences in the sample also encode this CDR3. V and J are TRBV5-1 and TRBJ2-1; D possibly corresponds to TRBD2 (6 bases). The CDR3 is 14 amino acids. CDR1 and CDR2 from the germline V gene are SGHRS and YFSETQ. Trimming cost V 3 bases and J 0 bases, with 7 bases left between them. The DNA for the CDR3 is TGCGCCAGCAGCTCGGGGGACTCCTACAATGAGCAGTTCTTC. It codes for CASSSGDSYNEQFF. The whole variable domain, filled in from reference TRBV5-1 and TRBJ2-1, reads KAGVTQTPRYLIKTRGQQVTLSCSPISGHRSVSWYQQTPGQGLQFLFEYFSETQRNKGNFPGRFSGRQFSNSRSEMNVSTLELGDSALYLCASSSGDSYNEQFFGPGTRLTVL.

This clone occurred once. V gene TRBV15 combines with J gene TRBJ2-5, with 9 bases lining up with TRBD1. The CDR3 is made up of 18 amino acids. V lost 5 bases, J lost 5 bases, and 18 bases stayed unmatched. The germline gives CDR1 LNHNV, CDR2 YYDKDF (reference sequence). DNA for the CDR3: TGTGCCACCAGCTCCGTCCGGACAGGGGTTTCTAGCAGGGAGACCCAGTACTTC. The encoded protein is CATSSVRTGVSSRETQYF.

The rearrangement uses TRBV4-1 and TRBJ2-7; 8 bases are a match to TRBD1. V shed 0 bases, J shed 4 bases, and the junction held 5 bases outside the gene matches. Germline CDR1 and CDR2: MGHRA and YSYEKL. This CDR3 region has 15 residues. The CDR3 DNA sequence: TGCGCCAGCAGCCAAGACGAACAGGGGGATTACGAGCAGTACTTC. It yields the protein CASSQDEQGDYEQYF.

The gene calls are TRBV10-3 and TRBJ1-1; D is uncertain. Trimming removed 2 bases from V and 7 bases from J, with 8 bases in between. This CDR3 is built from 12 residues. Germline CDR1 and CDR2: ENHRY and SYGVKD. The CDR3 DNA reads as TGTGCCATCAGTGAGCCATTGGTTGAAGCTTTCTTT. Its translation: CAISEPLVEAFF.

The rearrangement joins TRBV27 to TRBJ1-1; D is perhaps TRBD1 (5 bases). Trimming took off 7 bases at V and 5 bases at J, with 17 bases between the two ends. The CDR3 runs 14 residues. CDR1 and CDR2 from the germline V gene are MNHEY and SMNVEV (reference sequence). Here the CDR3 reads CASTVRMGETEAFF. CDR3 nucleotide sequence: TGTGCCAGCACTGTTCGGATGGGGGAGACTGAAGCTTTCTTT.

V and J are TRBV7-2 and TRBJ1-3; D is perhaps TRBD1 (6 bases). The CDR3 sequence is 15 residues long. With 6 bases removed from V and 4 bases from J, the gap between germline ends came to 16 bases. The germline V gene encodes CDR1 SGHTA and CDR2 FQGNSA. The CDR3 is CASRPPGGRGNTIYF. For the CDR3, the DNA is TGTGCCAGCAGGCCCCCCGGGGGGCGAGGAAACACCATATATTTT.

This sequence joins TRBV5-5 and TRBJ1-4, with 8 bases matching TRBD1. CDR1 is SGHKS and CDR2 is YYEKEE in the germline V gene (reference sequence). V shed 4 bases and J 10 bases; nucleotides not matched to a gene: 12. CDR3 length: 15 residues. The CDR3 bases are TGTGCCAGCAGCATCCCGGGACAGGAAACGGGAAAACTGTTTTTT. Amino acid sequence: CASSIPGQETGKLFF.

The chain recombines TRBV2 with TRBJ1-5; 7 bases line up with TRBD1. CDR1 is SNHLY and CDR2 is FYNNEI in the germline V gene. The CDR3 length is 15 residues. V lost 6 bases and J lost 7; bases outside the gene matches: 12. The CDR3 region has the DNA TGTGCCAGCAGGACTCGACAGGGCTCTAGGCAGCCCCAGCATTTT. Translated, it gives CASRTRQGSRQPQHF.

The chain employs TRBV5-1 and TRBJ1-5; 7 bases fit TRBD1. V lost 5 bases and J lost 7; bases outside the gene matches: 9. The CDR3 sequence is 14 residues long. Germline CDR1 reads SGHRS; CDR2 reads YFSETQ. In DNA form, the CDR3 reads TGCGCCAGCAGTAGGGACAGTCGCTCCCAGCCCCAGCATTTT. This codes for CASSRDSRSQPQHF.